This T cell receptor beta chain was recorded in a study of shared clonotypes between healthy human individuals (dated by TCRdb to the early 2020s). General notes on the study: The cohort included a few men and a couple of women between 18 and 49 years of age. Per donor, leukapheresis produced somewhere between about 0.8 and 9 billion PBMCs. Libraries were prepared and TCR repertoires were sequenced by different laboratories using diverse techniques, in order to increase sequencing depth and limit assay-specific biases. To estimate repertoire size and how much clonotype sharing occurs between individuals, the study deeply sequenced the blood TCR repertoires of about five healthy adults. For each donor, three plates each were used for CD4 naive and CD4 memory, two plates were used for CD8 naive, and one plate was used for CD8 memory. Beyond this particular receptor, the publication reports: When a handful of donors were compared, the shared fraction of clonotypes was roughly 4.8% for naive CD4, 3.5% to 4% for naive CD8, 2% to 2.5% for memory CD4, and 0.4% for memory CD8. Sampling was restricted to blood, and TCR repertoires in tissues likely differ from the TCR repertoires found in blood. Clonotypes shared by all four sorted-subset donors showed higher generation probabilities than non-shared clonotypes. Naive subsets generally had larger estimated clonotype richness than memory subsets. Because the study included a small number of donors, the genetic and exposure-history diversity represented was limited. Rarefaction of sorted-subset datasets indicated incomplete sequencing despite the large sequencing depth. Pairwise subsampling indicated that sequencing depth was expected to affect the degree of clonotype sharing among donors.

CDR3 length: 12 amino acids, cysteine to phenylalanine. This entry keeps only the CDR3 DNA: 36 bases, framed from base 1. CDR1 and CDR2 are read off the germline V gene as SQVTM and ANQGSEA. V was cut back by 4 bases and J by 2 bases, leaving a gap of 9 bases between them. For the CD8 naive samples, CD45RO-negative cells were positively selected for CCR7, yielding a CD45RA+CCR7+ population from which TemRA cells were excluded. Healthy HIV-negative adults with no recently reported acute infections or vaccinations were included as donors. Every donor was a Caucasian adult living in Nashville, Tennessee, USA. Blood was obtained by leukapheresis, after which PBMCs were separated by Ficoll-Histopaque density gradient centrifugation and cryopreserved in liquid nitrogen vapor phase. Analytical flow cytometry was used to check the purity and quantity of each magnetically sorted T cell population. Genomic DNA was isolated from every sorted fraction and measured by UV absorbance on a Nanodrop 2000c.

TCR CDR3 regions were amplified from genomic DNA by multiplex PCR using the deep immunoSEQ assay. Extracted genomic DNA from each cell subset was distributed evenly across all wells of several immunoSEQ 96-well plates, and each plate was treated as a replicate. For sorted subsets, around 200 ng genomic DNA, equal to 25,000 to 35,000 T cell genomes, was loaded into each replicate PCR. The purified libraries were quantified using a Qubit 3.0 fluorometer, sized with a Bioanalyzer 2100, and then quantified again using the KAPA Library Quantification kit. Every immunoSEQ 96-well plate was sequenced on a dedicated single-read 150-cycle Illumina NextSeq 550 flow cell. The study's processing was this. The immunoSEQ output contained only junctional sequences without quality scores, so filtering could not match that applied to full-length reads. To assign V/J genes and CDR3, sequences were annotated against IMGT germline references using PyIR, a Python wrapper for IgBLAST v1.9. Reads were filtered out if the reads had weak V/J assignments (E-value above 1e-6), no CDR3, stop codons, out-of-frame junctions, or ambiguous translated residues. V3J clonotypes were defined by identical inferred V gene, J gene, and CDR3 amino acid sequence. Percentage overlap between repertoires was calculated by dividing the number of shared unique clonotypes by the size of the smaller repertoire. Repertoire richness was assessed with RTK rarefaction, the Chao1 estimator, and Recon v2.1 estimates of unobserved clonotypes. Generation probabilities were computed with OLGA for all TCRbeta clonotypes obtained by the gDNA method from four donors. Entries here come from immuneACCESS through TCRdb and include only in-frame sequences with V and J called. Some clones fail to appear in such tables; in the studies checked, an unresolved V gene covers under half of the shortfall, and the cause of the remainder is unknown. V, J and clone size reflect that table, while D and trimming were determined from the DNA. The sample yields some 600,000 clones; approximately 96% were counted once. The top ten hold about 0.12% of the sample.

Points on this clone: Its antigen is unknown. The input lacks base qualities; no much larger clone sits a single base away.

The sample consisted of naive CD8+ T cells sorted from blood. What this sample's cell subset or site label stands for: CD45RA+CCR7+. The rearrangement combines TRBV29-1 with TRBJ2-7; confidence is insufficient to name the D gene. The source is a woman aged 30 to 39 in good health. The bases read TGCAGCGTTGTTGGGGTGACCTACGAGCAGTACTTC. This is translated as CSVVGVTYEQYF.